Listed below are T cell receptor beta chains from one sample, sequenced in a study of cytomegalovirus exposure and HLA in healthy donors. Produced via immunoSEQ multiplex PCR; TCRdb's table is partial and in-frame only. The table shows 120,000 or so clones, with 60% to 85% occurring only once. Sequenced: PBMCs. The source of these receptors is a woman in her thirties or forties in good health and CMV-seropositive. Both conserved end residues are part of each CDR3. The D gene is left open where the match is weak. A row's size may be missing; if present it is once, few, many or a size class.

TRBJ2-7 15 TRBD2 TRBV2 . TGTGCCAGCAGTGAGAGAAGCCTAGCGGCGGGCGAGCAGTACTTC CASSERSLAAGEQYF
TRBJ1-1 12 . TRBV2 . TGTGCCGGCCGTCAGGGTCCGACTGAAGCTTTCTTT CAGRQGPTEAFF
TRBJ2-1 15 . TRBV6-5 . TGTGCCAGCAGGGAGACCCGGAGCTCCTACAATGAGCAGTTCTTC CASRETRSSYNEQFF
TRBJ2-2 13 . TRBV6-1 . TGTGCCAGCAGTGATGGTCTGAGCAGGGAGCTGTTTTTT CASSDGLSRELFF
TRBJ2-2 15 TRBD1 TRBV6-5 . TGTGCCAGCAGTTACGGGGACAGGGACACCGGGGAGCTGTTTTTT CASSYGDRDTGELFF
TRBJ2-7 15 TRBD1 TRBV5-4 . TGTGCCAGCAGCTTAGCCGGGACAGGGACCTACGAGCAGTACTTC CASSLAGTGTYEQYF
TRBJ2-7 16 TRBD2 TRBV9 . TGTGCCAGCAGCGCCGCCCTAGCGGGAGGGCCTCGGGAGCAGTACTTC CASSAALAGGPREQYF
TRBJ2-3 15 TRBD1 TRBV18 . TGTGCCAGCTCGCAAGGGACAGGGAACGCAGATACGCAGTATTTT CASSQGTGNADTQYF
TRBJ1-2 13 . TRBV7-2 . TGTGCCAGCAGCACTACGACAGGTGGAGGCTACACCTTC CASSTTTGGGYTF
TRBJ1-5 15 . TRBV5-3 . TGTGCCAGAAGCTTTAAGGGGTATAGCAATCAGCCCCAGCATTTT CARSFKGYSNQPQHF
TRBJ2-5 18 . TRBV7-9 few TGTGCCAGCAGCCCACCTGGGTGGCGGGCGCTGGACCAAGAGACCCAGTACTTC CASSPPGWRALDQETQYF
TRBJ1-1 13 TRBD1 TRBV5-4 . TGTGCCAGCAGCTCTGGGACAGCCACTGAAGCTTTCTTT CASSSGTATEAFF
TRBJ1-2 16 . TRBV19 . TGTGCCAGTAGTACTAACACGGGGATTCCTAACTATGGCTACACCTTC CASSTNTGIPNYGYTF
TRBJ1-6 13 TRBD1 TRBV27 . TGTGCCAGCACCGGGACAGGGGATTCACCCCTCCACTTT CASTGTGDSPLHF
TRBJ2-5 15 TRBD2 TRBV11-2 few TGTGCCAGCAGCTTTGTCTTAGCGGGAGAAGAGACCCAGTACTTC CASSFVLAGEETQYF
TRBJ2-2 15 TRBD2 TRBV6-5 few TGTGCCAGCAGTTACGGCGGGGGACACACCGGGGAGCTGTTTTTT CASSYGGGHTGELFF
TRBJ2-6 21 . TRBV21-1 . TGTGCCAGCAGCGAACGACAGGGGTCGTTATTCACGGGCTCTGGGGCCAACGTCCTGACTTTC CASSERQGSLFTGSGANVLTF
TRBJ2-1 15 TRBD1 TRBV10-3 . TGTGCCATCATTTCCGGGACAGGGGCTTGGGATGAGCAGTTCTTC CAIISGTGAWDEQFF
TRBJ2-3 13 . TRBV6-1 . TGTGCCAGCAGTGAATCTGTGTCAGATACGCAGTATTTT CASSESVSDTQYF
TRBJ1-4 15 . TRBV15 . TGTGCCACCAGCAGAGATGGGCAGGGTGGTGAAAAACTGTTTTTT CATSRDGQGGEKLFF
TRBJ1-6 12 . TRBV19 few TGTGCCAGTAGTATGGTCGGTTCACCCCTCCACTTT CASSMVGSPLHF
TRBJ1-1 13 . TRBV10-1 . TGCGCCAGCGAAAAAACAATATACACTGAAGCTTTCTTT CASEKTIYTEAFF